Following are 9 T cell receptor beta chains from one sample sequenced in a study of shared clonotypes between healthy human individuals. Only CD45RO-negative cells positively selected for CCR7 counted as naive CD8 cells, so terminally differentiated effector memory CD45RA+ cells were excluded. Profiled with immunoSEQ multiplex PCR; TCRdb holds only in-frame clones, not every one. This table holds around 2,000,000 clones, approximately 95% found once. Sequenced input: naive CD8+ T cells sorted from blood. The receptors were sampled from a young man in good health.

The V call is TRBV13, the J call TRBJ2-7; 7 bases match TRBD2. The CDR3 spans 14 residues. The J segment lost 3 bases and the V segment lost 0 bases, leaving 2 bases of the junction unmatched. CDR1 is PRHDT and CDR2 is FYEKMQ in the germline V gene (reference sequence). The CDR3 spells CASSLGGLVYEQYF. CDR3 DNA: TGTGCCAGCAGCTTAGGAGGACTAGTCTACGAGCAGTACTTC.

V and J are TRBV5-6 and TRBJ2-3; 9 bases line up with TRBD1. This CDR3 is 13 amino acids long. V was pared by 7 bases and J by 6 bases, with 6 bases of the junction left unmatched. The germline gives CDR1 SGHDT, CDR2 YYEEEE. The CDR3 nucleotides read TGTGCCAGCCTTCAACAGGGGGCGGATACGCAGTATTTT. It translates to CASLQQGADTQYF.

V gene TRBV10-1 combines with J gene TRBJ2-4, with D hard to call. The germline gives CDR1 WNHNN, CDR2 SYGVQD (reference sequence). Trimming stripped 8 bases from V and 6 bases from J, with 20 bases between. The CDR3 contains 15 residues. CDR3 protein: CASPRAGPHSNIQYF. The CDR3 nucleotides read TGCGCCAGCCCCCGAGCCGGGCCGCACTCAAACATTCAGTACTTC.

The rearrangement uses TRBV7-6 and TRBJ2-7; TRBD1 might be the D (6 bases). Per the germline V gene, CDR1 is SGHVS and CDR2 is FNYEAQ. The CDR3 totals 16 residues. V gave up 5 bases and J gave up 0 bases, with 17 bases separating them. The CDR3 spells CASSPRTALDSYEQYF. CDR3 bases: TGTGCCAGCAGCCCCAGGACAGCCCTCGACTCCTACGAGCAGTACTTC.

The V gene is TRBV30, the J gene TRBJ1-1; D is perhaps TRBD1 (6 bases). The V end was cut by 4 bases, the J end by 5 bases, with 11 bases between. Germline V gene data show CDR1 as GTSNPN and CDR2 as SVGIG (reference sequence). The CDR3 is 12 residues long. The CDR3, as DNA: TGTGCCTGGAACAGGGAGCGGACTGAAGCTTTCTTT. Translation gives CAWNRERTEAFF.

The V and J genes are TRBV30 and TRBJ1-3; D unresolved. Between the trimmed V and J ends, which lost 1 base and 1 base, there was a span of 5 bases. CDR3 length: 13 residues. Germline CDR1 reads GTSNPN; CDR2 reads SVGIG (reference sequence). CDR3 loop: CAWSEQSGNTIYF. The CDR3 coding sequence is TGTGCCTGGAGTGAACAATCTGGAAACACCATATATTTT.

The CDR3 is CASSPGLPNTIYF. The DNA of the CDR3 is TGTGCCAGCAGTCCCGGGCTACCGAACACCATATATTTT. The rearrangement uses TRBV6-5 and TRBJ1-3; D unresolved. Looked up from germline, CDR1 is MNHEY and CDR2 is SVGAGI. Trimming shortened V by 5 bases and J by 7 bases, and 12 bases separated the two germline ends. The CDR3 has 13 residues.

CDR3 bases: TGTGCCAGCAGCGCCCCGTTTGGGGTGACCCAGTACTTC. This translates into CASSAPFGVTQYF. The chain has TRBV9 and TRBJ2-5; D is unclear. The length of the CDR3 is 13 residues. V gave up 3 bases and J gave up 7 bases, with 13 bases separating them. Looked up from germline, CDR1 is SGDLS and CDR2 is YYNGEE.

The chain combines TRBV4-3 with TRBJ2-1; TRBD2 agrees at 14 bases. Germline V gene data show CDR1 as LGHNA and CDR2 as YSLEER. V lost 5 bases, J lost 4 bases, and 7 bases stayed unmatched. The CDR3 runs 17 residues. CDR3 protein: CASSAGTSGSRYNEQFF. In DNA, the CDR3 is TGCGCCAGCAGCGCTGGGACTAGCGGGAGTCGGTACAATGAGCAGTTCTTC.